This T cell receptor (beta chain) came from a study of post-analysis software for immune sequencing data. General observations from the study: Significantly decreased normalized Chao1 diversity was recorded for multiple sclerosis patients relative to controls. Elevated frequency relative to controls characterized several TRBV segments in patients, TRBV5-6, TRBV5-1 and TRBV20-1 among them.

Points on this clonotype: Antigen: not known. A read error may account for a junction end that differs from germline.

Unique molecular identifiers tagged the TCR beta cDNA libraries. TCRdb analysed the PCR reads with MiXCR anew, one entry per CDR3 protein. The sample lists roughly 730,000 distinct CDR3 sequences; roughly 30% were seen once. Germline loops: CDR1 SEHNR, CDR2 FQNEAQ (reference sequence). The CDR3 contains 19 residues. This TCR was sampled from a girl between 10 and 17 years old with multiple sclerosis. V and J are TRBV7-9 and TRBJ2-1; TRBD2 agrees at 16 bases. The sample taken for sequencing was blood. The CDR3 DNA follows: TGTGCCAGCAGCTCGCCGGGACTAGCGGGAGGGTCACCCTACAATGAGCAGTTCTTT. Translated, it gives CASSSPGLAGGSPYNEQFF. The variable domain in full, with the rest retrieved from reference TRBV7-9 and TRBJ2-1, is DTGVSQNPRHKITKRGQNVTFRCDPISEHNRLYWYRQTLGQGPEFLTYFQNEAQLEKSRLLSDRFSAERPKGSFSTLEIQRTEQGDSAMYLCASSSPGLAGGSPYNEQFFGPGTRLTVL.